These T cell receptor beta chains were read from a single sample in a study of immune heterogeneity within non-small cell lung tumors. TCRdb reprocessed the multiplex PCR reads via MiXCR and lists one record per CDR3 protein. The sample contains some 11,000 distinct CDR3 sequences, just under 30% of which appear only once. The specimen sequenced was lung tumor tissue. The receptors stem from a woman aged 55-69 years with non-small cell lung cancer. CDR3s include the opening cysteine and the closing phenylalanine or tryptophan. The D gene is left open where the match is weak. Size tells how often a clone was seen (once, few, many) or the class of an expanded clone, and some rows leave it out.

length	D	V	J	size	CDR3	DNA
12	NA	TRBV30	TRBJ2-1	NA	CAWSRAGSPQFF	TGTGCCTGGAGTCGCGCGGGGTCCCCCCAGTTCTTC
13	TRBD2	TRBV20-1	TRBJ2-7	NA	CSARRGGVNEQYF	TGCAGTGCTAGGCGGGGGGGTGTAAACGAGCAGTACTTC
15	NA	TRBV11-3	TRBJ2-3	NA	CASSLEDSGADTQYF	TGTGCCAGCAGCTTAGAGGACAGCGGGGCAGATACGCAGTATTTT
14	NA	TRBV30	TRBJ2-5	medium-sized	CAWTDSGWGETQYF	TGTGCCTGGACCGATTCTGGGTGGGGGGAGACCCAGTACTTC
17	NA	TRBV20-1	TRBJ1-1	few	CSARVSGVGASRFEAFF	TGCAGTGCTAGAGTTTCAGGGGTGGGAGCTTCTAGGTTTGAAGCTTTCTTT
14	TRBD2	TRBV12-3/TRBV12-4	TRBJ2-5	medium-sized	CASSLDTSVETQYF	TGTGCCAGCAGTTTAGATACTAGCGTAGAGACCCAGTACTTC
14	NA	TRBV28	TRBJ2-7	NA	CASKQGVISYEQYF	TGTGCCAGCAAACAGGGAGTTATCTCCTACGAGCAGTACTTC
16	NA	TRBV12-3/TRBV12-4	TRBJ2-3	medium-sized	CASTTRWRASTDTQYF	TGTGCCAGCACCACCCGGTGGAGGGCTAGCACAGATACGCAGTATTTT
14	NA	TRBV28	TRBJ2-1	few	CASRARHDSHQVVF	TGTGCCAGCAGAGCCAGACACGACAGTCATCAAGTGGTCTTC
14	TRBD1	TRBV20-1	TRBJ2-7	medium-sized	CSAPTDRGNFEQYF	TGCAGTGCCCCGACTGACAGGGGGAATTTCGAGCAGTACTTC
15	TRBD2	TRBV20-1	TRBJ2-7	many	CSASTRTSVTYEQYF	TGCAGTGCTAGTACAAGGACTAGCGTAACCTACGAGCAGTACTTC
14	TRBD2	TRBV20-1	TRBJ2-1	few	CSAIPGLGTNEQFF	TGCAGTGCTATACCGGGACTAGGGACAAATGAGCAGTTCTTC
17	NA	TRBV12-3/TRBV12-4	TRBJ2-1	NA	CASSLYTGSPLYNEQFF	TGTGCCAGCAGTCTCTACACAGGGTCTCCCCTCTACAATGAGCAGTTCTTC